The TCR beta chain described here comes from a study of T cell changes during pregnancy in multiple sclerosis. Sequencing was performed with immunoSEQ multiplex PCR; in TCRdb, only in-frame clones are kept and a portion is missing. In the table there are 30,000 or so clones, about 92% of which are singletons. J was trimmed by 6 bases and V by 4 bases; bases with no gene match: 10. The CDR3 is 15 residues long. Germline loops: CDR1 SGHTA, CDR2 FQGNSA. The clonotype was recovered from a female donor in good health, enrolled as a control in a pregnancy study. The chain joins TRBV7-2 to TRBJ1-2, with 8 bases that match TRBD1. The source was CD4+ T cells from peripheral blood mononuclear cells, collected in the second trimester of pregnancy. Here the CDR3 reads CASSSPRTGNHGYTF. The CDR3 nucleotides read TGTGCCAGCAGCTCCCCGCGGACAGGGAACCATGGCTACACCTTC.